This T cell receptor (beta chain) was captured in a study of cytomegalovirus exposure and HLA in healthy donors. Study in general: Genotyping showed roughly 77% of roughly 400 donors falling in the Caucasian-associated ancestry cluster. Broader study findings: TCR beta chains numbering 164 were designated cytomegalovirus-associated. Per published accounts, TCR beta sequences correctly predicted the HLA-A and HLA-B alleles of most subjects. Earlier results showed most TCR beta V segments being productive about 90% or about 30% of the time.

About this clone: Its antigen remains unknown.

The CDR3 spans 13 residues. CDR1 is MDHEN, CDR2 SYDVKM, per germline. Unmatched junction bases numbered 4, after V lost 2 bases and J lost 8 bases. PCR primers comprised 60 Vbeta and 13 Jbeta primers. TCRdb's copy holds only in-frame clones and misses some; the assay was immunoSEQ multiplex PCR. The sample has approximately 140,000 clones, about 80% seen once. Sequenced: PBMCs. The sequence was obtained from a woman in her forties in good health and CMV-seronegative. V usage is TRBV28 and J usage is TRBJ1-2; the match to TRBD1 covers 8 bases. For the CDR3, the DNA is TGTGCCAGCAGTTTAACAGGGGGGGGAGGCTACACCTTC. This codes for CASSLTGGGGYTF.